The source of this T cell receptor beta chain is a study of blood T cell repertoires in COVID-19. For the study at large: T cells, B-cell-depleted T cells, or PBMCs supplied cDNA or gDNA.

As handled by the study authors: Reference gene primers were amplified, and this amplification served to estimate nucleated cell counts. Measured with immunoSEQ multiplex PCR; TCRdb has only the in-frame clones, and not every one. The D gene and trimming were derived from the DNA, and the V and J assignments and clone size from that table. The repertoire holds approximately 69,000 clones, with more than 75% as singletons. Looked up from germline, CDR1 is SGHTA and CDR2 is FQGTGA. V was clipped by 7 bases and J by 5 bases; unmatched bases: 6. The CDR3 spans 14 residues. This chain uses TRBV7-3 with TRBJ1-1, with 11 bases fitting TRBD1. The source is a human donor in a cohort sampled during active COVID-19. Specimen: peripheral blood. CDR3 bases: TGTGCCAGCAAGGTGGGACAGGGGGGAACTGAAGCTTTCTTT. Protein sequence: CASKVGQGGTEAFF. Based on the CDR3 plus reference TRBV7-3 and TRBJ1-1, the full variable domain is GAGVSQTPSNKVTEKGKYVELRCDPISGHTALYWYRQSLGQGPEFLIYFQGTGAADDSGLPNDRFFAVRPEGSVSTLKIQRTERGDSAVYLCASKVGQGGTEAFFGQGTRLTVV.